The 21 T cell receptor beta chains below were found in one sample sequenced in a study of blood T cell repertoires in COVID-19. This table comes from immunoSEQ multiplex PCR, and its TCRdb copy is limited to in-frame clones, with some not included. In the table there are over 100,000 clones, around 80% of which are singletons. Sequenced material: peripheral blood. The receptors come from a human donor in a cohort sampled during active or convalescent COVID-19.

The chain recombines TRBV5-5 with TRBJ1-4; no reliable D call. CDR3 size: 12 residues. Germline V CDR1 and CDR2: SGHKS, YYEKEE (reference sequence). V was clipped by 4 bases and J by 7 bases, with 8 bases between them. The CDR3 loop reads CASSIGGEKLFF. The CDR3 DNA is TGTGCCAGCAGCATAGGAGGTGAAAAACTGTTTTTT.

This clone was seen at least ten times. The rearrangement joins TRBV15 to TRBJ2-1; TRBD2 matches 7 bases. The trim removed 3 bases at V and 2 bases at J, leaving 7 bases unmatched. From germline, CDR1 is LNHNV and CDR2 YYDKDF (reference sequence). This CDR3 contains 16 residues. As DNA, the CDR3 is TGTGCCACCAGCAGGATGGGAGGGGTCCCCTACAATGAGCAGTTCTTC. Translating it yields CATSRMGGVPYNEQFF.

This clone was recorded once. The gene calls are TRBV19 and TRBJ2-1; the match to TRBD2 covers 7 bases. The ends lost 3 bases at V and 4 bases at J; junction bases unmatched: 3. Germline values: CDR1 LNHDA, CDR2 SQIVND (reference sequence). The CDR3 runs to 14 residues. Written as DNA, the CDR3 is TGTGCCAGTAGTATCGGGACTACTTACAATGAGCAGTTCTTC. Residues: CASSIGTTYNEQFF.

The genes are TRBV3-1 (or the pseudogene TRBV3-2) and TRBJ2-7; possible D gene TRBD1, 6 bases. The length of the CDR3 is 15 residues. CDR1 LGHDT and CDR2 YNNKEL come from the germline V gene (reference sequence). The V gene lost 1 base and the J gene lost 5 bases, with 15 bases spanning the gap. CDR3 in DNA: TGTGCCAGCAGCCAAGGGTGGGGGCGCAGGGACGAGCAGTACTTC. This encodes CASSQGWGRRDEQYF.

The CDR3 nucleotides are TGTGCCAGTAGTACGCGGTTGGGACAGGGGAAGTCCTACGAGCAGTACTTC. This encodes CASSTRLGQGKSYEQYF. The V gene is TRBV19, the J gene TRBJ2-7, with 10 bases aligning to TRBD1. The CDR3 extends over 17 amino acids. The V gene's germline CDR1 is LNHDA and CDR2 SQIVND (reference sequence). V shed 4 bases, J shed 1 base, and the junction held 10 bases outside the gene matches.

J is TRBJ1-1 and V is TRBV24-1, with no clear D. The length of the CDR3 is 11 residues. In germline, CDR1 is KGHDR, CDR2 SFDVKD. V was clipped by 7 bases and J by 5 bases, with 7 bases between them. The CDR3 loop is CATRGGTEAFF. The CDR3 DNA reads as TGTGCCACCAGGGGAGGAACTGAAGCTTTCTTT.

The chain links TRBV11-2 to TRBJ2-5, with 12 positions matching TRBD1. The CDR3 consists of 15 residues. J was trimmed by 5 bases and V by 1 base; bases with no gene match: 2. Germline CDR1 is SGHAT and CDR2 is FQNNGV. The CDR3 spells CASSLGDRGRETQYF. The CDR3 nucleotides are TGTGCCAGCAGCTTAGGGGACAGGGGGCGGGAGACCCAGTACTTC.

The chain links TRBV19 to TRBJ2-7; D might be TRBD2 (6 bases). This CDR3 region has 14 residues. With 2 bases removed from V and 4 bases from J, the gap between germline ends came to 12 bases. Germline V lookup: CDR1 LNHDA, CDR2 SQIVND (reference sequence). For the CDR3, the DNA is TGTGCCAGTAGTATACACGGGGCGGGGTACGAGCAGTACTTC. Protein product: CASSIHGAGYEQYF.

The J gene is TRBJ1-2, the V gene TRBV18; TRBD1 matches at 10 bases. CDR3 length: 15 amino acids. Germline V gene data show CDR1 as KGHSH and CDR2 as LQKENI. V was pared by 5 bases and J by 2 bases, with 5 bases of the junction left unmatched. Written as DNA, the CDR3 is TGTGCCAGCTCATCAGACAGGGGGCGAAACTATGGCTACACCTTC. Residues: CASSSDRGRNYGYTF. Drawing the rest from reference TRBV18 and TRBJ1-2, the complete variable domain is NAGVMQNPRHLVRRRGQEARLRCSPMKGHSHVYWYRQLPEEGLKFMVYLQKENIIDESGMPKERFSAEFPKEGPSILRIQQVVRGDSAAYFCASSSDRGRNYGYTFGSGTRLTVV.

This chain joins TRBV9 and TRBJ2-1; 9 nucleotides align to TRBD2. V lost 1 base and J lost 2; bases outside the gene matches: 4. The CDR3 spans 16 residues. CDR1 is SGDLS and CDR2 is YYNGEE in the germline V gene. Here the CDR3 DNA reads TGTGCCAGCAGCGTATTTCTAGCGGGGACCTACAATGAGCAGTTCTTC. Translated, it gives CASSVFLAGTYNEQFF.

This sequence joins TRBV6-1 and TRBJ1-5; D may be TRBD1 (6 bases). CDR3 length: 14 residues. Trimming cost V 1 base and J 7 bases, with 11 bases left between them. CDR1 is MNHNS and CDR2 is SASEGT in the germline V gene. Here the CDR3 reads CASSEVNRAQPQHF. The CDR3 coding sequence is TGTGCCAGCAGTGAAGTAAACAGGGCCCAGCCCCAGCATTTT.

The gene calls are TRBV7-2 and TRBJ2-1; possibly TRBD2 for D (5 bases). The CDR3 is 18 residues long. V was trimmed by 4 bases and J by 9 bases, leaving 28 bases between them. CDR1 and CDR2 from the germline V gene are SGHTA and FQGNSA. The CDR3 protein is CASSYTSLGSTPFGEQFF. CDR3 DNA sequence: TGTGCCAGCAGCTACACTTCCCTGGGGAGTACCCCTTTCGGTGAGCAGTTCTTC.

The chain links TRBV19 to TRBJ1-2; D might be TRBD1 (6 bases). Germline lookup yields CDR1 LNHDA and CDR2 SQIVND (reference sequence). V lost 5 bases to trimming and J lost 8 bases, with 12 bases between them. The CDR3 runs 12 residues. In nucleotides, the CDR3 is TGTGCCAGTAGTCGGGGGGCGTGGGGCTACACCTTC. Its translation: CASSRGAWGYTF.

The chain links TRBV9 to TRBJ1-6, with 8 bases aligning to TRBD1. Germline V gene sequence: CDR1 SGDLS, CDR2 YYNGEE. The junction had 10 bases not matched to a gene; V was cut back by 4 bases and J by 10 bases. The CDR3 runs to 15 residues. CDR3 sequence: CASSTGQGLRSPLHF. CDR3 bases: TGTGCCAGCAGCACCGGACAGGGACTGCGATCACCCCTCCACTTT.

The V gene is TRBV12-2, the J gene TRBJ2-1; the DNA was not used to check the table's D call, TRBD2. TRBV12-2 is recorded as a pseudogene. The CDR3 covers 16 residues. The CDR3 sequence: CASRPPLGGSYNEQFF. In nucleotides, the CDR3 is TGTGCAAGTCGCCCACCCCTTGGCGGGAGTTACAATGAGCAGTTCTTC.

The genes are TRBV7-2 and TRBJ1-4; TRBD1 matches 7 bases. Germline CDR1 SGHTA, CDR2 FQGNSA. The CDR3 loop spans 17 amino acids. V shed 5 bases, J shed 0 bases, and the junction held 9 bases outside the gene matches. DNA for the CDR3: TGTGCCAGCAGCCCAAGACAGGGTTGGGCAACTAATGAAAAACTGTTTTTT. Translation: CASSPRQGWATNEKLFF.

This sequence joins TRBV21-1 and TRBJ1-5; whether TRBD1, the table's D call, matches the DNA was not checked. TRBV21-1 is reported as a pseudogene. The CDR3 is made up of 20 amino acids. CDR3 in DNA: TGTGCCAGCAGCAATTGCGGCCCGGGACAGTCATGCTTCGGGGATCAGCCCCAGCATTTT. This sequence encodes CASSNCGPGQSCFGDQPQHF.

CDR3 sequence reads: CASSVDRGAYGYTF. CDR3 coding DNA: TGTGCCAGCAGCGTCGACAGGGGAGCCTATGGCTACACCTTC. The chain is built from TRBV7-2 and TRBJ1-2, with 8 nucleotides matching TRBD1. V lost 5 bases, J lost 4 bases, and 6 bases stayed unmatched. Per germline, CDR1 SGHTA and CDR2 FQGNSA. The CDR3 has 14 residues.

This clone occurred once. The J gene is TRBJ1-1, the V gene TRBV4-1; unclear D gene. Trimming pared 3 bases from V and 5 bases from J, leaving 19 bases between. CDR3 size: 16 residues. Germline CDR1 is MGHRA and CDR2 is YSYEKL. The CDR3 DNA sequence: TGCGCCAGCAGCCATCGAAGCGACCGGCCATCGACTGAAGCTTTCTTT. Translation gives CASSHRSDRPSTEAFF.

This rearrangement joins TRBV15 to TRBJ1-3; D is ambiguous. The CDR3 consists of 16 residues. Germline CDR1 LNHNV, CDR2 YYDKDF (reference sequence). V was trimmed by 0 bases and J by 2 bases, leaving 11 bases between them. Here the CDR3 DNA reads TGTGCCACCAGCAGAGATCCAGCCAGGACTGGAAACACCATATATTTT. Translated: CATSRDPARTGNTIYF. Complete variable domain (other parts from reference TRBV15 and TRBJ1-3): DAMVIQNPRYQVTQFGKPVTLSCSQTLNHNVMYWYQQKSSQAPKLLFHYYDKDFNNEADTPDNFQSRRPNTSFCFLDIRSPGLGDTAMYLCATSRDPARTGNTIYFGEGSWLTVV.

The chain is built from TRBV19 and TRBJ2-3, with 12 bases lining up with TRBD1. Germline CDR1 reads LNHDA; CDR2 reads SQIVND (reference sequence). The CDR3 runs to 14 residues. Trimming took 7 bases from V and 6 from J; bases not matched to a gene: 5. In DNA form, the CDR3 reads TGTGCCAGTACCCCGGGACAGGGGGCTGATACGCAGTATTTT. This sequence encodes CASTPGQGADTQYF.